Below are 32 T cell receptor beta chains sequenced from a single sample in a study of OX40 agonist ivuxolimab in advanced cancers. The data were produced by immunoSEQ multiplex PCR, yet TCRdb's version contains in-frame clones alone and is incomplete. The sample includes 60,000 to 90,000 clones, around 88% seen only once; the top ten take 0.76%. The sequenced sample was CD4+ or CD8+ T cells sorted from blood, obtained in a trial of the OX40 agonist ivuxolimab. All receptors come from an adult with an advanced solid tumor such as melanoma, head and neck, liver or kidney cancer.

The rearrangement links TRBV5-1 to TRBJ1-1, with TRBD1 matching 7 bases. This CDR3 has 15 amino acids. Trimming took 5 bases from V and 7 from J; bases not matched to a gene: 14. Germline V gene sequence: CDR1 SGHRS, CDR2 YFSETQ. The CDR3 region is CASSPIAGGDSEAFF. The CDR3 bases are TGCGCCAGCAGTCCGATAGCCGGGGGGGACAGTGAAGCTTTCTTT. The entire variable domain, with the rest obtained from reference TRBV5-1 and TRBJ1-1, is as follows: KAGVTQTPRYLIKTRGQQVTLSCSPISGHRSVSWYQQTPGQGLQFLFEYFSETQRNKGNFPGRFSGRQFSNSRSEMNVSTLELGDSALYLCASSPIAGGDSEAFFGQGTRLTVV.

This clone has just a few counts. The V gene is TRBV27, the J gene TRBJ1-5, with 8 bases lining up with TRBD1. The CDR3 loop spans 16 amino acids. The junction had 9 bases not matched to a gene; V was cut back by 6 bases and J by 2 bases. Germline values: CDR1 MNHEY, CDR2 SMNVEV (reference sequence). CDR3 coding DNA: TGTGCCAGCAGGCCTAGACAGGGGAAGCGCAATCAGCCCCAGCATTTT. Protein: CASRPRQGKRNQPQHF.

The chain recombines TRBV12-5 with TRBJ1-1, with 9 bases that match TRBD1. V trimming: 4 bases; J trimming: 3 bases; junction bases outside the gene matches: 9. There are 16 residues in the CDR3. Germline CDR1 is LGHNT and CDR2 is FRNRAP. Here the CDR3 DNA reads TGTGCTAGTGGTTACGGACAGGGGCGAGGTGACACTGAAGCTTTCTTT. It is translated as CASGYGQGRGDTEAFF.

The V gene is TRBV6-1, the J gene TRBJ1-6; tentatively, D is TRBD1 (5 bases). The CDR3 has 15 residues. The V end was cut by 2 bases, the J end by 5 bases, with 10 bases between. Germline CDR1 and CDR2: MNHNS and SASEGT. Here the CDR3 reads CASSESQGDNSPLHF. The DNA of the CDR3 is TGTGCCAGCAGTGAATCCCAGGGAGATAATTCACCCCTCCACTTT.

The chain joins TRBV7-2 to TRBJ2-2; weak D call: TRBD1 (5 bases). The CDR3 sequence is 15 residues long. V lost 3 bases to trimming and J lost 7 bases, with 15 bases between them. Per germline, CDR1 SGHTA and CDR2 FQGNSA. CDR3 nucleotides: TGTGCCAGCAGCTTGGGCAGGGATTACGGCGGGGAGCTGTTTTTT. Translated: CASSLGRDYGGELFF.

The J gene is TRBJ2-5, the V gene TRBV5-1; D call uncertain. Germline CDR1 and CDR2: SGHRS and YFSETQ. Trimming left V 0 bases short and J 1 base short, with 7 bases between. CDR3 length: 14 amino acids. CDR3 coding DNA: TGCGCCAGCAGCTTGGCCGCCAGCCAAGAGACCCAGTACTTC. Its protein is CASSLAASQETQYF. Together with reference TRBV5-1 and TRBJ2-5, the CDR3 gives the full variable domain: KAGVTQTPRYLIKTRGQQVTLSCSPISGHRSVSWYQQTPGQGLQFLFEYFSETQRNKGNFPGRFSGRQFSNSRSEMNVSTLELGDSALYLCASSLAASQETQYFGPGTRLLVL.

In its sample, this clone was seen a few times. CDR3 coding DNA: TGTGCCAGTAGTATCAAGGGTGGCCCCCACGAGCAGTACTTC. Protein sequence: CASSIKGGPHEQYF. The chain recombines TRBV19 with TRBJ2-7; D remains unclear. CDR1 is LNHDA, CDR2 SQIVND, per germline (reference sequence). The V and J ends lost 3 bases and 5 bases respectively, with 14 bases between them. The CDR3 covers 14 residues.

V usage is TRBV30 and J usage is TRBJ2-7, with D unclear. The CDR3 length is 16 residues. Per germline, CDR1 GTSNPN and CDR2 SVGIG (reference sequence). The ends were cut back, 0 bases at V and 2 bases at J, with 17 bases in the middle. The CDR3 here is CAWSVKAISRTYEQYF. The CDR3, as DNA: TGTGCCTGGAGTGTAAAGGCCATTAGCAGGACCTACGAGCAGTACTTC.

The chain recombines TRBV10-1 with TRBJ2-1; 8 bases line up with TRBD1. This CDR3 has 13 residues. V dropped 5 bases and J dropped 9; count of bases not matched to a gene: 6. The germline V gene encodes CDR1 WNHNN and CDR2 SYGVQD (reference sequence). CDR3 residues: CASSIQGESEQFF. The CDR3 nucleotides read TGCGCCAGCAGTATACAGGGGGAAAGTGAGCAGTTCTTC.

The chain uses TRBV6-1 and TRBJ1-6; no clear D. V lost 1 base and J lost 11, with 12 bases in between. The germline gives CDR1 MNHNS, CDR2 SASEGT. CDR3 size: 14 residues. CDR3 sequence reads: CASSEGVRVTPLHF. CDR3 DNA: TGTGCCAGCAGTGAAGGCGTAAGGGTGACACCCCTCCACTTT.

The chain is built from TRBV6-1 and TRBJ1-1, with 7 positions matching TRBD1. Germline V gene sequence: CDR1 MNHNS, CDR2 SASEGT. The J segment lost 4 bases and the V segment lost 3 bases, leaving 2 bases of the junction unmatched. This CDR3 region has 13 residues. The CDR3: CASSDDRVTEAFF. CDR3 DNA: TGTGCCAGCAGTGATGACAGGGTCACTGAAGCTTTCTTT.

V is TRBV5-1 and J is TRBJ1-2; D is ambiguous. The CDR3 runs 13 residues. Trimming left V 4 bases short and J 6 bases short, with 13 bases between. The germline gives CDR1 SGHRS, CDR2 YFSETQ. CDR3: CASSPPGLDGYTF. The CDR3 DNA follows: TGCGCCAGCAGCCCCCCGGGGTTGGATGGCTACACCTTC. Full variable domain (remainder filled in from reference TRBV5-1 and TRBJ1-2): KAGVTQTPRYLIKTRGQQVTLSCSPISGHRSVSWYQQTPGQGLQFLFEYFSETQRNKGNFPGRFSGRQFSNSRSEMNVSTLELGDSALYLCASSPPGLDGYTFGSGTRLTVV.

The gene calls are TRBV19 and TRBJ2-5, with D possibly matching TRBD2 (5 bases). Germline lookup yields CDR1 LNHDA and CDR2 SQIVND (reference sequence). Deletions cut 4 bases from V and 5 bases from J, with 14 bases between. This CDR3 has 14 residues. The CDR3 DNA sequence: TGTGCCAGTAGTAGAGCGTCCCCGGGGGAGACCCAGTACTTC. This encodes CASSRASPGETQYF.

This clone has only a few counts. The chain couples TRBV7-2 to TRBJ2-5; D is perhaps TRBD2 (6 bases). Germline V gives CDR1 SGHTA, CDR2 FQGNSA. V gave up 1 base and J gave up 5 bases, with 14 bases separating them. CDR3 length equals 15 residues. This CDR3 is CASSLGGGEAETQYF. Here the CDR3 DNA reads TGTGCCAGCAGCTTAGGTGGAGGGGAGGCGGAGACCCAGTACTTC. Filled out from reference TRBV7-2 and TRBJ2-5, the complete variable domain reads GAGVSQSPSNKVTEKGKDVELRCDPISGHTALYWYRQSLGQGLEFLIYFQGNSAPDKSGLPSDRFSAERTGGSVSTLTIQRTQQEDSAVYLCASSLGGGEAETQYFGPGTRLLVL.

In its sample, this clone was seen a few times. This chain joins TRBV28 and TRBJ2-3; D gene ambiguous. V shed 6 bases and J shed 1 base, with 8 bases lying between them. Germline values: CDR1 MDHEN, CDR2 SYDVKM. CDR3 length: 13 residues. CDR3 bases: TGTGCCAGCAGGGGGTTGGGCACAGATACGCAGTATTTT. Translation: CASRGLGTDTQYF.

Written as DNA, the CDR3 is TGTGCAAGTCGCTTAGCGTGCGGGCTAGCGCCCTCCTACAATGAGCAGTTCTTC. Protein product: CASRLACGLAPSYNEQFF. V is TRBV12-2 and J is TRBJ2-1; the table names TRBD2, a call not compared with the DNA. TRBV12-2 is a recognized pseudogene. This CDR3 spans 18 amino acids.

This clone has just one count. The rearrangement joins TRBV10-3 to TRBJ1-3, with TRBD1 identical over 8 bases. Germline CDR1 and CDR2: ENHRY and SYGVKD. After removal of 7 bases from V and 3 bases from J, the junction contained 8 bases not matched to a gene. The CDR3 covers 15 residues. The CDR3 region is CAITKDGQGGNTIYF. As DNA, the CDR3 is TGTGCCATCACTAAAGATGGACAGGGTGGAAACACCATATATTTT.

V gene TRBV18 combines with J gene TRBJ2-5, with D perhaps being TRBD1 or TRBD2 (6 bases each). V gave up 3 bases and J gave up 5 bases, with 13 bases separating them. Germline CDR1 is KGHSH and CDR2 is LQKENI. The CDR3 loop spans 14 amino acids. The CDR3 region is CASSPAQGRETQYF. DNA of the CDR3: TGTGCCAGCTCACCGGCTCAGGGGAGGGAGACCCAGTACTTC.

The chain couples TRBV14 to TRBJ1-3; D uncertain. Looked up from germline, CDR1 is SGHDN and CDR2 is FVKESK. The V end was cut by 5 bases, the J end by 8 bases, with 10 bases between. The length of the CDR3 is 12 residues. The CDR3 sequence: CASSARRHTIYF. CDR3 nucleotides: TGTGCCAGCAGCGCTAGGAGACACACCATATATTTT.

The count of this clone is one. This rearrangement joins TRBV5-1 to TRBJ1-1; D may be TRBD1 (5 bases). This CDR3 comprises 14 residues. Germline V CDR1 and CDR2: SGHRS, YFSETQ. The ends were cut back, 4 bases at V and 1 base at J, with 11 bases in the middle. CDR3 sequence reads: CASSPEGRNTEAFF. The CDR3 DNA reads as TGCGCCAGCAGCCCTGAGGGACGGAACACTGAAGCTTTCTTT.

The V call is TRBV6-6, the J call TRBJ2-2, with 7 bases lining up with TRBD1. J lost 7 bases, V lost 7 bases, and 15 bases had no gene match. Germline V gene sequence: CDR1 MNHNY, CDR2 SVGAGI (reference sequence). This CDR3 spans 16 amino acids. For the CDR3, the DNA is TGTGCCAGCACCAAATTGACAGGGAGTTATGGCGGGGAGCTGTTTTTT. Its protein product is CASTKLTGSYGGELFF.

The gene calls are TRBV6-5 and TRBJ1-1; 10 bases fit TRBD1. V lost 6 bases to trimming and J lost 10 bases; unmatched junction nucleotides: 11. Germline-derived CDR1 and CDR2 are MNHEY and SVGAGI. The CDR3 extends over 14 amino acids. CDR3 protein: CASSLRQGAGVAFF. Written as DNA, the CDR3 is TGTGCCAGCAGCTTACGACAGGGGGCGGGGGTAGCTTTCTTT.

The V and J genes are TRBV19 and TRBJ2-5, with a weak D call TRBD1 (5 bases). This CDR3 comprises 14 residues. V was cut by 4 bases and J by 5 bases, with 14 bases left in between. Germline V CDR1 and CDR2: LNHDA, SQIVND (reference sequence). Written as DNA, the CDR3 is TGTGCCAGTAGTACGCCGGACACCTTGGAGACCCAGTACTTC. As protein: CASSTPDTLETQYF.

In the case of this clone: The junction does not match germline at one end; this may be a read error. The chain recombines TRBV7-8 with TRBJ1-5, with D maybe TRBD1 (5 bases). This CDR3 has 13 amino acids. Germline CDR1 reads SGHVS; CDR2 reads FQNEAQ. Here the CDR3 reads CAGSLDSNQPQHF. CDR3 in DNA: TGTGCCGGCAGCTTAGACAGTAATCAGCCCCAGCATTTT.

This rearrangement joins TRBV9 to TRBJ1-1; 7 bases are shared with TRBD1. The CDR3 covers 14 residues. J was trimmed by 4 bases and V by 0 bases; bases with no gene match: 3. Germline values: CDR1 SGDLS, CDR2 YYNGEE. The CDR3 is CASSVETGSTEAFF. CDR3 in DNA: TGTGCCAGCAGCGTAGAGACAGGGAGCACTGAAGCTTTCTTT.

This clone was counted a few times. This sequence joins TRBV7-9 and TRBJ2-2; 9 nucleotides agree with TRBD2. The germline CDR1 and CDR2 sequences are SEHNR and FQNEAQ (reference sequence). The ends lost 2 bases at V and 5 bases at J; junction bases unmatched: 6. This CDR3 is built from 16 residues. The CDR3, as DNA: TGTGCCAGCAGCTTAACTAGCGGGCACGCGACCGGGGAGCTGTTTTTT. Encoded protein: CASSLTSGHATGELFF.

This chain connects TRBV9 to TRBJ2-3; D is possibly TRBD1 (5 bases). Trimming left V 0 bases short and J 5 bases short, with 7 bases between. The CDR3 is 13 residues long. Germline assignment: CDR1 SGDLS and CDR2 YYNGEE. The CDR3 sequence: CASSVVRGDTQYF. The CDR3 bases are TGTGCCAGCAGCGTAGTTAGGGGAGATACGCAGTATTTT.

This chain links TRBV2 with TRBJ1-4, with unresolved D. V lost 8 bases and J lost 15, with 16 bases in between. Germline lookup yields CDR1 SNHLY and CDR2 FYNNEI. CDR3 length: 11 amino acids. CDR3 loop: CASRAGPSVFF. As DNA, the CDR3 is TGTGCCAGCCGGGCAGGACCTTCGGTGTTTTTT. Looking up the rest from reference TRBV2 and TRBJ1-4 gives the full variable domain: EPEVTQTPSHQVTQMGQEVILRCVPISNHLYFYWYRQILGQKVEFLVSFYNNEISEKSEIFDDQFSVERPDGSNFTLKIRSTKLEDSAMYFCASRAGPSVFFGSGTQLSVL.

This chain uses TRBV5-1 with TRBJ2-7; no reliable D call. V gave up 0 bases and J gave up 2 bases, with 9 bases separating them. From germline, CDR1 is SGHRS and CDR2 YFSETQ. The CDR3 consists of 14 residues. The CDR3 sequence: CASSLDSVTYEQYF. The CDR3, as DNA: TGCGCCAGCAGCTTGGACAGCGTTACCTACGAGCAGTACTTC.

The genes are TRBV27 and TRBJ2-7; 10 nucleotides line up with TRBD1. The CDR3 spans 15 residues. Germline V lookup: CDR1 MNHEY, CDR2 SMNVEV (reference sequence). Trimming took 4 bases from V and 3 from J; bases not matched to a gene: 6. CDR3 DNA sequence: TGTGCCAGCAGTTCCCCGGACAGGGGGAACTACGAGCAGTACTTC. The encoded protein is CASSSPDRGNYEQYF.

The chain links TRBV29-1 to TRBJ2-4, with TRBD1 as a possible D gene (8 bases). CDR3 size: 14 residues. Trimming removed 7 bases from V and 7 bases from J, with 20 bases in between. Germline V lookup: CDR1 SQVTM, CDR2 ANQGSEA. This CDR3 is CSAKSQGGGNIQYF. CDR3 nucleotide sequence: TGCAGCGCAAAATCACAGGGGGGAGGGAACATTCAGTACTTC.

V and J are TRBV29-1 and TRBJ2-5, with 9 bases fitting TRBD1. J gave up 4 bases and V 4 bases, and 4 bases lay outside the gene matches. CDR1 and CDR2 from the germline V gene are SQVTM and ANQGSEA. CDR3 length: 13 amino acids. CDR3 sequence reads: CSVAQGAGETQYF. CDR3 bases: TGCAGCGTTGCACAGGGGGCGGGAGAGACCCAGTACTTC.